This T cell receptor beta chain comes out of a study of response to subunit inactivated influenza vaccine listed by TCRdb under 2018. Notes on the research overall: To follow how T cells responded to a trivalent subunit inactivated influenza vaccine, the researchers relied on deep quantitative profiling of the T cell receptor repertoire.

The protocol used for the library was RT-PCR. Sequencing used an Illumina HiSeq 2500. TCRdb itself trimmed the public reads at Q25 with fastp, ran MiXCR and retained productive beta chains. Entries are consolidated by CDR3 protein sequence, retaining the most common genes and DNA. Recorded for this sample are about 190,000 distinct CDR3 sequences; 13% to 15% of them occurred a single time. The ten largest clones take up under 30% of the sample. This clonotype was recorded at least ten times. Which antigen it targets is not known. No base quality values were provided; no much bigger clone lies one nucleotide off. The research as a whole found: It was suggested by the authors that each seasonal influenza vaccination may recruit only a limited number of new T cells.

The V and J ends are trimmed by 5 bases and 2 bases, leaving 9 bases between them. Reading from cysteine to phenylalanine, the CDR3 counts 14 amino acids. Only CDR3 DNA remains: 42 bases, in frame from the first base. The sequence was obtained from a man in his fifties or sixties who received an inactivated influenza vaccine. Donor details come from another sample of the same person, matched by shared clones. This specimen consisted of CD8+ T cells sorted from PBMCs, obtained 5 to 6 days after vaccination. The chain employs TRBV12-3 or TRBV12-4 and TRBJ2-2; there is no confident call for the D gene. The nucleotides read TGTGCCAGCAGTCCCGGATTAAACACCGGGGAGCTGTTTTTT. This translates into CASSPGLNTGELFF.